This T cell receptor (beta chain) appears in the sequencing data of a study of blood T cell repertoires in COVID-19. The Seattle patients, enrolled during active infection, were followed longitudinally. In the original processing: Quantification of nucleated cells was approximated via reference gene primer amplification. Assay used: immunoSEQ multiplex PCR; TCRdb lists only in-frame clones, some missing. V and J calls and clone size are given by that table; D and trimming were obtained from the DNA. Among some 250,000 clones listed, around 87% were seen once. This clone was seen only a few times. Trimming pared 6 bases from V and 0 bases from J, leaving 6 bases between. CDR3 size: 13 residues. Per germline, CDR1 MNHEY and CDR2 SVGAGI.

The genes are TRBV6-5 and TRBJ1-5; a weak D match, TRBD1 (6 bases). This TCR came from a woman in her fifties or sixties with COVID-19, enrolled during active disease. The material sequenced was peripheral blood. The CDR3 DNA reads as TGTGCCAGCAGGGACAGTAGCAATCAGCCCCAGCATTTT. Translating gives CASRDSSNQPQHF.